The 19 T cell receptor beta chains in this list originate from one sample, sequenced in a study of blood T cell repertoires in COVID-19. Data came from immunoSEQ multiplex PCR; TCRdb stores just in-frame clones and leaves some out. The sample contains roughly 69,000 clones, 84% of which appear only once. The sequencing input was peripheral blood. Receptors were obtained from a man aged 50 or older with COVID-19, enrolled during active disease.

The gene calls are TRBV4-1 and TRBJ1-1, with TRBD1 as a possible D gene (5 bases). The CDR3 has 16 amino acids. Germline V gives CDR1 MGHRA, CDR2 YSYEKL. V was clipped by 4 bases and J by 3 bases, with 18 bases between them. CDR3 region: CASSPAGGKLDTEAFF. The CDR3 nucleotides are TGCGCCAGCAGCCCGGCCGGGGGGAAGTTGGACACTGAAGCTTTCTTT.

V gene TRBV5-1 combines with J gene TRBJ2-1; D is possibly TRBD1 (6 bases). The CDR3 runs 13 residues. V gave up 4 bases and J gave up 10 bases, with 15 bases separating them. In germline, CDR1 is SGHRS, CDR2 YFSETQ. The CDR3 region is CASSINREGEQFF. CDR3 coding DNA: TGCGCCAGCAGCATAAACAGGGAAGGCGAGCAGTTCTTC.

This clone was recorded many times. V and J are TRBV7-2 and TRBJ2-1; 12 bases fit TRBD2. The CDR3 sequence is 15 residues long. Germline CDR1 is SGHTA and CDR2 is FQGNSA. The trim removed 4 bases at V and 8 bases at J, leaving 6 bases unmatched. The CDR3 protein is CASSSSGGAGDEQFF. CDR3 DNA: TGTGCCAGCAGCTCTAGCGGGGGGGCCGGCGATGAGCAGTTCTTC.

The count of this clone is one. The V call is TRBV6-2 or TRBV6-3, the J call TRBJ2-5; TRBD2 is a possible D gene (6 bases). V dropped 5 bases and J dropped 10 bases, with 20 bases sitting between them. The CDR3 runs to 14 residues. Germline CDR1 reads MNHEY; CDR2 reads SVGEGT. The CDR3 loop is CASSPPGSRRDQYF. The CDR3 nucleotides read TGTGCCAGCAGTCCCCCCGGCTCCCGGAGGGACCAGTACTTC.

V is TRBV4-3 and J is TRBJ2-5; 7 nucleotides align to TRBD2. The germline V gene has CDR1 LGHNA and CDR2 YSLEER. The J segment lost 5 bases and the V segment lost 4 bases, leaving 13 bases of the junction unmatched. This CDR3 has 16 amino acids. The CDR3 region is CASSPGGVRASETQYF. In DNA form, the CDR3 reads TGCGCCAGCAGCCCTGGGGGGGTTAGAGCGTCGGAGACCCAGTACTTC.

The chain has TRBV13 and TRBJ1-1; TRBD1 agrees at 7 bases. This CDR3 contains 12 residues. The germline CDR1 and CDR2 sequences are PRHDT and FYEKMQ (reference sequence). V gave up 5 bases and J gave up 9 bases; unmatched junction bases: 6. The CDR3 sequence is CASSTRTGKAFF. The CDR3 bases are TGTGCCAGCAGCACCAGGACAGGTAAAGCTTTCTTT.

This clone was observed a single time. V and J are TRBV3-1 (or the pseudogene TRBV3-2) and TRBJ2-2; TRBD2 matches at 8 bases. The germline V gene has CDR1 LGHDT and CDR2 YNNKEL (reference sequence). This CDR3 is built from 16 residues. V shed 1 base, J shed 5 bases, and the junction held 6 bases outside the gene matches. CDR3 loop: CASSQGGGLRTGELFF. Here the CDR3 DNA reads TGTGCCAGCAGCCAAGGCGGGGGGCTTCGGACCGGGGAGCTGTTTTTT.

CDR3 nucleotide sequence: TGTGCCAGCAGCTTTAGCGGGGGCAGGTTAGAGACCCAGTACTTC. This translates into CASSFSGGRLETQYF. The J gene is TRBJ2-5, the V gene TRBV9; 9 nucleotides agree with TRBD2. Germline CDR1 SGDLS, CDR2 YYNGEE. J gave up 4 bases and V 4 bases, and 8 bases lay outside the gene matches. The CDR3 is 15 residues long.

The chain joins TRBV19 to TRBJ1-5; 7 nucleotides agree with TRBD1. The CDR3 contains 14 residues. The ends lost 7 bases at V and 7 bases at J; junction bases unmatched: 10. Germline V gene lookup returns CDR1 LNHDA and CDR2 SQIVND (reference sequence). Here the CDR3 DNA reads TGTGCCAGTACCGACAGGGTGGGAGCCCAGCCCCAGCATTTT. Amino acid sequence: CASTDRVGAQPQHF.

This chain joins TRBV12-3 or TRBV12-4 and TRBJ1-2; 8 bases are a match to TRBD1. The CDR3 extends over 12 amino acids. V lost 6 bases, J lost 7 bases, and 4 bases stayed unmatched. DNA for the CDR3: TGTGCCAGCAGCGGGACAGGCGTTGGCTACACCTTC. This encodes CASSGTGVGYTF.

The chain joins TRBV27 to TRBJ2-7; 7 bases map to TRBD1. Trimming took 4 bases from V and 3 from J; bases not matched to a gene: 12. Germline CDR1 MNHEY, CDR2 SMNVEV (reference sequence). The CDR3 spans 16 residues. Written as DNA, the CDR3 is TGTGCCAGCAGTTCGAAGCCCCCGGGACAGTTCTACGAGCAGTACTTC. It specifies CASSSKPPGQFYEQYF.

The V and J genes are TRBV5-1 and TRBJ2-3; 10 bases fit TRBD1. J was trimmed by 2 bases and V by 4 bases; bases with no gene match: 7. The CDR3 covers 16 residues. From germline, CDR1 is SGHRS and CDR2 YFSETQ. The CDR3 spells CASSRGQGVLTDTQYF. The CDR3 DNA reads as TGCGCCAGCAGCAGAGGACAGGGGGTGCTCACAGATACGCAGTATTTT.

The V and J genes are TRBV4-2 and TRBJ2-4; 10 bases are shared with TRBD1. The junction had 11 bases not matched to a gene; V was cut back by 3 bases and J by 9 bases. CDR3 length: 16 amino acids. Germline-derived CDR1 and CDR2 are LGHNA and YNFKEQ. The CDR3 is CASSHNPGQGSSIQYF. The CDR3 DNA follows: TGTGCCAGCAGCCATAACCCGGGACAGGGGTCGAGCATTCAGTACTTC.

The J gene is TRBJ1-1, the V gene TRBV5-1, with TRBD1 as a possible D gene (5 bases). Between the trimmed V and J ends, which lost 2 bases and 1 base, there was a span of 9 bases. Germline values: CDR1 SGHRS, CDR2 YFSETQ. The CDR3 sequence is 14 residues long. The CDR3 DNA reads TGCGCCAGCAGCTTCCAGGGTGGGAACACTGAAGCTTTCTTT. Its protein product is CASSFQGGNTEAFF. Together with reference TRBV5-1 and TRBJ1-1, the CDR3 gives the full variable domain: KAGVTQTPRYLIKTRGQQVTLSCSPISGHRSVSWYQQTPGQGLQFLFEYFSETQRNKGNFPGRFSGRQFSNSRSEMNVSTLELGDSALYLCASSFQGGNTEAFFGQGTRLTVV.

The chain uses TRBV2 and TRBJ1-4, with D possibly matching TRBD1 (5 bases). The V gene's germline CDR1 is SNHLY and CDR2 FYNNEI. V shed 7 bases and J shed 7 bases, with 13 bases lying between them. The length of the CDR3 is 13 residues. This CDR3 reads CASKVQGGEKLFF. CDR3 sequence (DNA): TGTGCCAGCAAAGTTCAGGGAGGTGAAAAACTGTTTTTT.

The chain links TRBV5-6 to TRBJ1-1; the D gene is possibly TRBD1 (6 bases). The V end was cut by 0 bases, the J end by 3 bases, with 18 bases between. Germline assignment: CDR1 SGHDT and CDR2 YYEEEE. The CDR3 has 17 amino acids. CDR3 loop: CASSLGVQGKSYTEAFF. CDR3 nucleotide sequence: TGTGCCAGCAGCTTGGGGGTTCAGGGGAAGTCGTACACTGAAGCTTTCTTT.

The J gene is TRBJ2-4, the V gene TRBV18, with 9 bases fitting TRBD1. Trimming cost V 5 bases and J 6 bases; bases outside gene matches: 11. There are 16 residues in the CDR3. Per the germline V gene, CDR1 is KGHSH and CDR2 is LQKENI. CDR3 DNA: TGTGCCAGCTCATCGAGACCGGGACAGGGTGTAAACATTCAGTACTTC. This encodes CASSSRPGQGVNIQYF. Together with reference TRBV18 and TRBJ2-4, the CDR3 gives the full variable domain: NAGVMQNPRHLVRRRGQEARLRCSPMKGHSHVYWYRQLPEEGLKFMVYLQKENIIDESGMPKERFSAEFPKEGPSILRIQQVVRGDSAAYFCASSSRPGQGVNIQYFGAGTRLSVL.

The chain uses TRBV14 and TRBJ1-3, with 7 bases fitting TRBD1. The V gene end was trimmed by 4 bases and the J gene end by 0 bases; junction bases not matched to a gene: 6. Germline assignment: CDR1 SGHDN and CDR2 FVKESK. The CDR3 runs 16 residues. CDR3 in DNA: TGTGCCAGCAGCCGTTGGACAGGACGCTCTGGAAACACCATATATTTT. Its protein is CASSRWTGRSGNTIYF.

This clone was recorded only once. The rearrangement joins TRBV25-1 to TRBJ2-5; 7 nucleotides match TRBD1. The germline V gene encodes CDR1 MGHDK and CDR2 SYGVNS. V gave up 6 bases and J gave up 1 base; unmatched junction bases: 2. The CDR3 spans 13 residues. As DNA, the CDR3 is TGTGCCAGCAGGGGACAGCTCCAAGAGACCCAGTACTTC. Residues: CASRGQLQETQYF. The variable domain in full, completed from reference TRBV25-1 and TRBJ2-5, reads EADIYQTPRYLVIGTGKKITLECSQTMGHDKMYWYQQDPGMELHLIHYSYGVNSTEKGDLSSESTVSRIRTEHFPLTLESARPSHTSQYLCASRGQLQETQYFGPGTRLLVL.